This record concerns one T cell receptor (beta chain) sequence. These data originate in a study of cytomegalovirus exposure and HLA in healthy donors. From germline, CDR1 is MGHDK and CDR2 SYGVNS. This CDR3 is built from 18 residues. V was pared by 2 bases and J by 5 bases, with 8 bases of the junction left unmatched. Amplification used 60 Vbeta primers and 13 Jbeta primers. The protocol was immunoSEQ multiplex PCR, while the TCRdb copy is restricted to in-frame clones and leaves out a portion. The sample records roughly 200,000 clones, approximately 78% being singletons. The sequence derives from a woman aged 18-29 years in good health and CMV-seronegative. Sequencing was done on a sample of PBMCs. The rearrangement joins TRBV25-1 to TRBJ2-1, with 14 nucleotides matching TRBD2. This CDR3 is CASSELGGLAGGHNEQFF. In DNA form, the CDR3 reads TGTGCCAGCAGTGAACTGGGTGGACTAGCGGGAGGCCACAATGAGCAGTTCTTC.